This T cell receptor beta chain emerged from a study of T cell responses to AZD1222 COVID-19 vaccine. In the study overall: Second doses that came at about 4 or about 12 weeks were put together. Study observations and caveats: White British people made up most donors, females outnumbered males, and clonal diversity was possibly underestimated. Nearly half of unique spike-specific TCRs reportedly avoided B.1.351 and B.1.1.7 mutated regions. Researchers report vaccine-associated CD4 TCRs spanning spike, with dominance at 160-218 and 743-854.

The CDR3 extends over 15 amino acids. Germline CDR1 LNHNV, CDR2 YYDKDF (reference sequence). With 6 bases removed from V and 4 bases from J, the gap between germline ends came to 18 bases. Remarks on this clone: Its antigen is undetermined.

Produced via immunoSEQ multiplex PCR; TCRdb's table is partial and in-frame only. The data hold about 140,000 clones, with about 92% observed a single time. This rearrangement joins TRBV15 to TRBJ1-2; perhaps TRBD1 as D (6 bases). Source: peripheral blood, taken on day 0 of AZD1222 vaccination. The clonotype was recovered from an adult in good health. CDR3 nucleotide sequence: TGTGCCACCAGATTATTGGGGGCGCAGATCTATGGCTACACCTTC. Residues: CATRLLGAQIYGYTF.